These 22 T cell receptor beta chains originate from one sample sequenced in a study of cytomegalovirus exposure and HLA in healthy donors. In the PCR, 60 Vbeta and 13 Jbeta primers were used. TCRdb keeps only in-frame clones here, not all; method: immunoSEQ multiplex PCR. The data hold 30,000 to 40,000 clones, with roughly 90% observed a single time. Sequenced material: PBMCs. The receptor set was obtained from a woman younger than 30 in good health and CMV-seronegative.

A note on this clone: One end of the junction does not line up with germline, which may come from a read error. V usage is TRBV2 and J usage is TRBJ1-4; the match to TRBD1 covers 8 bases. Germline values: CDR1 SNHLY, CDR2 FYNNEI. The CDR3 is made up of 13 amino acids. The CDR3 reads CASREDRGGKLFF. The DNA of the CDR3 is TGTGCCAGCAGGGAAGACAGGGGCGGAAAACTGTTTTTT.

This sequence joins TRBV19 and TRBJ2-1; 7 nucleotides line up with TRBD1. Germline V lookup: CDR1 LNHDA, CDR2 SQIVND (reference sequence). There are 16 residues in the CDR3. The V segment lost 3 bases and the J segment 4 bases; nucleotides outside the gene matches: 9. CDR3 bases: TGTGCCAGTAGTATGAGGAGGACAGGTGCTTACAATGAGCAGTTCTTC. It encodes CASSMRRTGAYNEQFF.

The V and J genes are TRBV29-1 and TRBJ2-3; TRBD1 agrees at 7 bases. CDR1 is SQVTM and CDR2 is ANQGSEA in the germline V gene. V trimming: 6 bases; J trimming: 1 base; junction bases outside the gene matches: 4. The CDR3 sequence is 13 residues long. CDR3 residues: CSVRQGGTDTQYF. The DNA for the CDR3 is TGCAGCGTGCGACAGGGAGGCACAGATACGCAGTATTTT.

The CDR3 DNA follows: TGTGCCAGCAGTTTAGGGACAGGGTATAATGAGCAGTTCTTC. It is translated as CASSLGTGYNEQFF. The chain couples TRBV27 to TRBJ2-1; TRBD1 aligns across 9 bases. The CDR3 extends over 14 amino acids. In germline, CDR1 is MNHEY, CDR2 SMNVEV (reference sequence). Germline trimming cut 2 bases from V and 7 bases from J; bases unmatched to any gene: 3.

The chain carries TRBV5-1 and TRBJ2-3; TRBD2 aligns across 8 bases. V was pared by 0 bases and J by 0 bases, with 15 bases of the junction left unmatched. The CDR3 contains 20 residues. The V gene's germline CDR1 is SGHRS and CDR2 YFSETQ. The CDR3 coding sequence is TGCGCCAGCAGCTTGGGACCGTGGGGGGCCGGGAGGGGTAGCACAGATACGCAGTATTTT. It translates to CASSLGPWGAGRGSTDTQYF.

This chain uses TRBV21-1 with TRBJ2-1; the table's D call TRBD1 went unverified against the DNA. TRBV21-1 is listed as a pseudogene. The CDR3 spans 18 residues. The CDR3 nucleotides are TGTGCCAGCAGCAAAGGGGGGTTGGGGACAGGGGTCTTCGATGAGCAGTTCTTC. This gives the protein CASSKGGLGTGVFDEQFF.

The rearrangement uses TRBV19 and TRBJ2-7; 10 nucleotides agree with TRBD2. Germline CDR1 is LNHDA and CDR2 is SQIVND (reference sequence). Trimming took 6 bases from V and 2 from J; bases not matched to a gene: 10. The CDR3 has 16 amino acids. This CDR3 is CASSTLAGVPTYEQYF. The CDR3 region has the DNA TGTGCCAGTAGCACCCTAGCGGGAGTCCCTACCTACGAGCAGTACTTC.

The V gene is TRBV19, the J gene TRBJ2-3; D may be TRBD1 (6 bases). This CDR3 region has 14 residues. Germline loops: CDR1 LNHDA, CDR2 SQIVND (reference sequence). The V and J ends lost 5 bases and 2 bases respectively, with 11 bases between them. CDR3 residues: CASSPLGATDTQYF. Here the CDR3 DNA reads TGTGCCAGTAGTCCTCTGGGGGCCACAGATACGCAGTATTTT. The full variable domain, completed using reference TRBV19 and TRBJ2-3, is DGGITQSPKYLFRKEGQNVTLSCEQNLNHDAMYWYRQDPGQGLRLIYYSQIVNDFQKGDIAEGYSVSREKKESFPLTVTSAQKNPTAFYLCASSPLGATDTQYFGPGTRLTVL.

Only one count was recorded for this clone. V is TRBV7-3 and J is TRBJ1-1; TRBD1 agrees at 7 bases. Unmatched junction bases numbered 1, after V lost 2 bases and J lost 1 base. Germline lookup yields CDR1 SGHTA and CDR2 FQGTGA. The CDR3 is 14 amino acids. In DNA form, the CDR3 reads TGTGCCAGCAGCTTAGGGACAGAGAACACTGAAGCTTTCTTT. This encodes CASSLGTENTEAFF.

V is TRBV25-1 and J is TRBJ1-2; D perhaps matches TRBD1 (6 bases). The CDR3 extends over 15 amino acids. Germline assignment: CDR1 MGHDK and CDR2 SYGVNS. V was cut by 0 bases and J by 8 bases, with 16 bases left in between. The CDR3 bases are TGTGCCAGCAGTGAATATGCCAGGGGTGCCTACGGCTACACCTTC. Amino acid sequence: CASSEYARGAYGYTF.

The genes are TRBV30 and TRBJ2-1; TRBD2 might be the D (7 bases). Germline values: CDR1 GTSNPN, CDR2 SVGIG (reference sequence). CDR3 length: 13 amino acids. Trimming stripped 6 bases from V and 15 bases from J, with 24 bases between. The CDR3 nucleotides are TGTGCCTGCGTAAGGGGGACAAACGGGAGGTGGTTCTTC. Translating gives CACVRGTNGRWFF.

The rearrangement uses TRBV7-6 and TRBJ2-1; TRBD1 aligns across 9 bases. V shed 4 bases, J shed 3 bases, and the junction held 10 bases outside the gene matches. Germline assignment: CDR1 SGHVS and CDR2 FNYEAQ. This CDR3 is built from 17 residues. The CDR3 region is CASSSTGQGTLYNEQFF. Written as DNA, the CDR3 is TGTGCCAGCAGCTCCACCGGACAGGGGACCCTCTACAATGAGCAGTTCTTC.

The chain carries TRBV5-1 and TRBJ2-2; D may be TRBD2 (5 bases). Germline CDR1 is SGHRS and CDR2 is YFSETQ. V was cut by 0 bases and J by 4 bases, with 19 bases left in between. CDR3 size: 18 residues. CDR3 DNA sequence: TGCGCCAGCAGCTTGGCCGGGATAGGCCTAATAAGCACCGGGGAGCTGTTTTTT. It codes for CASSLAGIGLISTGELFF.

The gene calls are TRBV7-8 and TRBJ1-4; TRBD1 agrees at 7 bases. CDR1 is SGHVS and CDR2 is FQNEAQ in the germline V gene. The V segment lost 4 bases and the J segment 2 bases; nucleotides outside the gene matches: 4. This CDR3 has 15 residues. CDR3 bases: TGTGCCAGCAGCTACGCAGGGGGGACTAATGAAAAACTGTTTTTT. It is translated as CASSYAGGTNEKLFF.

This rearrangement joins TRBV5-8 to TRBJ2-5; 8 bases are shared with TRBD2. The CDR3 totals 18 residues. Germline values: CDR1 SGHTS, CDR2 YDEGEE. The ends lost 0 bases at V and 4 bases at J; junction bases unmatched: 14. The CDR3 nucleotides are TGTGCCAGCAGCTTGGAACTAGCGGCTGTCATCGGTGGAGAGACCCAGTACTTC. Translation: CASSLELAAVIGGETQYF. Full variable domain (remainder filled in from reference TRBV5-8 and TRBJ2-5): EAGVTQSPTHLIKTRGQQATLRCSPISGHTSVYWYQQALGLGLQFLLWYDEGEERNRGNFPPRFSGRQFPNYSSELNVNALELEDSALYLCASSLELAAVIGGETQYFGPGTRLLVL.

The chain couples TRBV5-6 to TRBJ2-7, with TRBD2 as a possible D gene (5 bases). There are 14 residues in the CDR3. V lost 1 base and J lost 0, with 8 bases in between. Germline CDR1 SGHDT, CDR2 YYEEEE. The chain's CDR3 is CASSLTGSSYEQYF. CDR3 coding DNA: TGTGCCAGCAGCTTGACGGGGAGCTCCTACGAGCAGTACTTC. Full variable domain (rest looked up from reference TRBV5-6 and TRBJ2-7): DAGVTQSPTHLIKTRGQQVTLRCSPKSGHDTVSWYQQALGQGPQFIFQYYEEEERQRGNFPDRFSGHQFPNYSSELNVNALLLGDSALYLCASSLTGSSYEQYFGPGTRLTVT.

This sequence joins TRBV5-1 and TRBJ2-2; perhaps TRBD1 as D (6 bases). The CDR3 consists of 18 residues. Trimming cost V 1 base and J 4 bases, with 20 bases left between them. Per germline, CDR1 SGHRS and CDR2 YFSETQ. CDR3 region: CASSLLGQSSRGTGELFF. The CDR3 region has the DNA TGCGCCAGCAGCTTGCTAGGACAGTCTTCCCGAGGCACCGGGGAGCTGTTTTTT.

The rearrangement links TRBV6-5 to TRBJ1-2; weak D call: TRBD1 (5 bases). The germline V gene has CDR1 MNHEY and CDR2 SVGAGI. The germline V and J ends were trimmed by 0 bases and 7 bases, with 15 bases remaining between them. This CDR3 region has 15 residues. DNA for the CDR3: TGTGCCAGCAGTTACTCGTTCATCGGGGGAGGTGGCTACACCTTC. Its protein is CASSYSFIGGGGYTF.

The V and J genes are TRBV5-6 and TRBJ2-3, with a weak D call TRBD2 (6 bases). V was clipped by 3 bases and J by 8 bases, with 13 bases between them. The CDR3 is 13 residues long. Germline CDR1 reads SGHDT; CDR2 reads YYEEEE. The CDR3 bases are TGTGCCAGCAGCTATGGAGAGGGAGGTACGCAGTATTTT. This gives the protein CASSYGEGGTQYF.

The chain uses TRBV10-3 and TRBJ2-4; 8 bases are shared with TRBD1. J gave up 0 bases and V 2 bases, and 12 bases lay outside the gene matches. CDR3 length: 19 residues. Germline V lookup: CDR1 ENHRY, CDR2 SYGVKD. The CDR3 reads CAISEPSQDRALAKNIQYF. Written as DNA, the CDR3 is TGTGCCATCAGTGAGCCGTCACAGGACAGGGCGCTAGCCAAAAACATTCAGTACTTC.

The chain recombines TRBV2 with TRBJ1-1; a weak D match, TRBD1 (6 bases). Germline lookup yields CDR1 SNHLY and CDR2 FYNNEI. Trimming left V 5 bases short and J 1 base short, with 8 bases between. The CDR3 loop spans 13 amino acids. CDR3 nucleotide sequence: TGTGCCAGCAGTACAGGGAAGAACACTGAAGCTTTCTTT. Translating it yields CASSTGKNTEAFF.

This clone was detected a few times. V is TRBV2 and J is TRBJ2-7, with D perhaps TRBD1 (6 bases). This CDR3 contains 16 residues. The V gene's germline CDR1 is SNHLY and CDR2 FYNNEI. V lost 0 bases and J 6 bases, leaving 18 bases between the germline ends. The CDR3 sequence: CASSEALGRGGSEQYF. The CDR3 DNA follows: TGTGCCAGCAGTGAAGCGCTTGGCAGGGGTGGGTCCGAGCAGTACTTC.